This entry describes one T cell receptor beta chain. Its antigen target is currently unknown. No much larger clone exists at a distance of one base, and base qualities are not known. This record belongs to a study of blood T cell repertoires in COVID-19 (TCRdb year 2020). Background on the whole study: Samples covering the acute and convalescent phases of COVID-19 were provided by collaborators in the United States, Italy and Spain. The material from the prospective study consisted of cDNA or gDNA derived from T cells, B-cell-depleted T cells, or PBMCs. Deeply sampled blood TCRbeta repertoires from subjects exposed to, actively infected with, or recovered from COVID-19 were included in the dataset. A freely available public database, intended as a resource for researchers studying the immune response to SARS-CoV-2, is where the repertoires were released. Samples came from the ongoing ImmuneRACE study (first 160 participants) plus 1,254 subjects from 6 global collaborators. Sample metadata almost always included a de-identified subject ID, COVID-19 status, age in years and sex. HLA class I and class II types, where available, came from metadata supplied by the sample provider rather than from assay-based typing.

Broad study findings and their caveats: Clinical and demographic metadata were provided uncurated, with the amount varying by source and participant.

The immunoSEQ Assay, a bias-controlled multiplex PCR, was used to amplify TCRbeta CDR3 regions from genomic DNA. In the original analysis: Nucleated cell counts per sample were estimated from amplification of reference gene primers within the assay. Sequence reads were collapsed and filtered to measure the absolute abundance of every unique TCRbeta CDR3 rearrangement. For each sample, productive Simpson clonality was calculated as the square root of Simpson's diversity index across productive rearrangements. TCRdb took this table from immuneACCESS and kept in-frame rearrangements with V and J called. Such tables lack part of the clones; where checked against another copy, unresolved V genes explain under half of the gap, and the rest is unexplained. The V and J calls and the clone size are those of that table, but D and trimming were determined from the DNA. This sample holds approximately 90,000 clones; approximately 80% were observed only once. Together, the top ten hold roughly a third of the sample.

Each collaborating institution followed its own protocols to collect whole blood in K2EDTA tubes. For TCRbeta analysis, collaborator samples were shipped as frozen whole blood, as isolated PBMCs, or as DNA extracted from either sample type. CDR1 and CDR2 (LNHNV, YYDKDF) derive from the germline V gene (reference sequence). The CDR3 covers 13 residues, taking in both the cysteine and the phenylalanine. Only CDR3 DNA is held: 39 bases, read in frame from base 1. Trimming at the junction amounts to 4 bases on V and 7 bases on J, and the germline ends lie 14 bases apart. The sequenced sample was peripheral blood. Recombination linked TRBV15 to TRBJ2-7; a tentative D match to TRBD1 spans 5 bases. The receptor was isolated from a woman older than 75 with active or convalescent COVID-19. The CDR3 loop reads CATSTAESGEQYF. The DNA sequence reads TGTGCCACCAGCACCGCGGAATCAGGGGAGCAGTACTTC.